The 28 T cell receptor beta chains below all came from one sample that was sequenced in a study of blood T cell repertoires in COVID-19. The protocol was immunoSEQ multiplex PCR, while the TCRdb copy is restricted to in-frame clones and leaves out a portion. The sample yields about 260,000 clones, about 90% seen once. Sequenced material: peripheral blood. The receptors stem from a woman aged 65 to 85 with COVID-19, enrolled during active disease.

This rearrangement joins TRBV18 to TRBJ2-2; possibly TRBD1 for D (6 bases). The V and J ends lost 4 bases and 6 bases respectively, with 12 bases between them. This CDR3 spans 14 amino acids. Germline V gene lookup returns CDR1 KGHSH and CDR2 LQKENI. The CDR3 loop is CASSLVDSPGELFF. CDR3 bases: TGTGCCAGCTCACTGGTGGACAGCCCCGGGGAGCTGTTTTTT.

This sequence joins TRBV6-5 and TRBJ2-7, with TRBD1 matching 9 bases. The CDR3 totals 14 residues. Trimming cost V 7 bases and J 0 bases; bases outside gene matches: 4. Germline V lookup: CDR1 MNHEY, CDR2 SVGAGI. The CDR3: CASTRQGGSYEQYF. The CDR3 DNA is TGTGCCAGCACCAGACAGGGGGGCTCCTACGAGCAGTACTTC.

This chain connects TRBV10-3 to TRBJ2-5; TRBD1 matches 7 bases. From germline, CDR1 is ENHRY and CDR2 SYGVKD. The length of the CDR3 is 15 residues. V shed 6 bases and J 4 bases; nucleotides not matched to a gene: 11. The CDR3 DNA reads TGTGCCATCAGCCCAGGCGACAGGGTCGGAGAGACCCAGTACTTC. The encoded protein is CAISPGDRVGETQYF.

V and J are TRBV5-6 and TRBJ2-7; 8 bases are a match to TRBD1. Germline-derived CDR1 and CDR2 are SGHDT and YYEEEE. V lost 4 bases to trimming and J lost 6 bases; unmatched junction nucleotides: 15. The CDR3 totals 16 residues. The CDR3 sequence: CASSDKRTGLPGEQYF. The CDR3, as DNA: TGTGCCAGCAGCGATAAAAGGACAGGGCTCCCGGGCGAGCAGTACTTC.

J is TRBJ1-3 and V is TRBV5-5; no firm D call. With 2 bases removed from V and 0 bases from J, the gap between germline ends came to 12 bases. Germline V gene data show CDR1 as SGHKS and CDR2 as YYEKEE (reference sequence). This CDR3 spans 16 amino acids. Here the CDR3 reads CASSLDQDSSGNTIYF. For the CDR3, the DNA is TGTGCCAGCAGCTTAGACCAGGACTCCTCTGGAAACACCATATATTTT.

V usage is TRBV5-4 and J usage is TRBJ2-3; 8 bases agree with TRBD2. CDR3 length: 16 amino acids. V shed 0 bases and J 4 bases; nucleotides not matched to a gene: 7. CDR1 is SGHNT, CDR2 YYREEE, per germline (reference sequence). The CDR3 sequence is CASSLGSGSGADTQYF. The CDR3 region has the DNA TGTGCCAGCAGCTTGGGGAGCGGGAGCGGCGCAGATACGCAGTATTTT.

The genes are TRBV2 and TRBJ2-3; no clear D. Germline V gene data show CDR1 as SNHLY and CDR2 as FYNNEI. The ends were cut back, 5 bases at V and 2 bases at J, with 5 bases in the middle. The CDR3 spans 12 residues. In DNA form, the CDR3 reads TGTGCCAGCAGTCTCTCCACAGATACGCAGTATTTT. This sequence encodes CASSLSTDTQYF.

J is TRBJ1-3 and V is TRBV7-2; no firm D call. This CDR3 has 15 residues. Trimming left V 6 bases short and J 2 bases short, with 14 bases between. Germline loops: CDR1 SGHTA, CDR2 FQGNSA. CDR3: CASSLGLGAGNTIYF. The CDR3 DNA reads TGTGCCAGCAGTCTTGGGCTTGGCGCTGGAAACACCATATATTTT. Full variable domain (missing parts from reference TRBV7-2 and TRBJ1-3): GAGVSQSPSNKVTEKGKDVELRCDPISGHTALYWYRQSLGQGLEFLIYFQGNSAPDKSGLPSDRFSAERTGGSVSTLTIQRTQQEDSAVYLCASSLGLGAGNTIYFGEGSWLTVV.

J is TRBJ1-5 and V is TRBV30, with 8 bases that match TRBD1. Unmatched junction bases numbered 2, after V lost 5 bases and J lost 2 bases. In germline, CDR1 is GTSNPN, CDR2 SVGIG (reference sequence). The CDR3 contains 13 residues. For the CDR3, the DNA is TGTGCCTGGCGGGGACAGGGCAATCAGCCCCAGCATTTT. This gives the protein CAWRGQGNQPQHF. Full variable domain (rest looked up from reference TRBV30 and TRBJ1-5): SQTIHQWPATLVQPVGSPLSLECTVEGTSNPNLYWYRQAAGRGLQLLFYSVGIGQISSEVPQNLSASRPQDRQFILSSKKLLLSDSGFYLCAWRGQGNQPQHFGDGTRLSIL.

The chain links TRBV2 to TRBJ2-3, with 13 bases aligning to TRBD2. The germline V gene encodes CDR1 SNHLY and CDR2 FYNNEI. The CDR3 runs 17 residues. The V segment lost 5 bases and the J segment 2 bases; nucleotides outside the gene matches: 7. CDR3 in DNA: TGTGCCAGCAGTCGGGGACTAGCGGGGCCCTTCACAGATACGCAGTATTTT. Its translation is CASSRGLAGPFTDTQYF.

J is TRBJ2-3 and V is TRBV7-3; 9 bases map to TRBD2. Germline CDR1 SGHTA, CDR2 FQGTGA. With V trimmed by 5 bases and J by 4 bases, 10 bases remained unmatched. The CDR3 sequence is 16 residues long. CDR3 region: CASSPAAGGPSDTQYF. The CDR3 DNA sequence: TGTGCCAGCAGCCCGGCGGCGGGAGGGCCTTCAGATACGCAGTATTTT.

This chain connects TRBV3-1 (or the pseudogene TRBV3-2) to TRBJ2-5; tentative D call: TRBD1 (5 bases). V was pared by 0 bases and J by 5 bases, with 13 bases between. Germline-derived CDR1 and CDR2 are LGHDT and YNNKEL (reference sequence). The CDR3 is 15 amino acids. This CDR3 reads CASSQDQHKGETQYF. For the CDR3, the DNA is TGTGCCAGCAGCCAAGATCAGCATAAGGGGGAGACCCAGTACTTC.

This clone is a singleton in its sample. The chain couples TRBV18 to TRBJ2-6; 9 bases are a match to TRBD1. The length of the CDR3 is 17 residues. Germline loops: CDR1 KGHSH, CDR2 LQKENI. The trim removed 4 bases at V and 2 bases at J, leaving 6 bases unmatched. CDR3 bases: TGTGCCAGCTCACTCCGGGACAGGGTTCCTGGGGCCAACGTCCTGACTTTC. This translates into CASSLRDRVPGANVLTF.

The CDR3 here is CASSATVTNEKLFF. The CDR3 nucleotides are TGTGCCAGCAGCGCGACAGTAACTAATGAAAAACTGTTTTTT. The V and J genes are TRBV9 and TRBJ1-4; tentatively, D is TRBD1 (5 bases). The V and J ends lost 3 bases and 1 base respectively, with 7 bases between them. CDR1 and CDR2 (germline): SGDLS, YYNGEE. This CDR3 is built from 14 residues.

The chain has TRBV7-3 and TRBJ2-3; the match to TRBD2 covers 7 bases. The CDR3 is 14 residues long. Germline CDR1 and CDR2: SGHTA and FQGTGA. V shed 3 bases, J shed 3 bases, and the junction held 3 bases outside the gene matches. This CDR3 reads CASSFASGTDTQYF. CDR3 coding DNA: TGTGCCAGCAGCTTTGCTAGCGGTACAGATACGCAGTATTTT.

The CDR3 region has the DNA TGTGCCAGCTCACCTCGGGGTTCGGGAAACACCATATATTTT. The encoded protein is CASSPRGSGNTIYF. The V gene is TRBV18, the J gene TRBJ1-3; D is unclear. CDR1 and CDR2 (germline): KGHSH, LQKENI. Trimming removed 3 bases at V and 4 bases at J, with 10 bases between. The CDR3 is 14 amino acids.

A single count supports this clone. CDR3 amino acids: CASRDTGGVEAFF. CDR3 bases: TGTGCCAGCAGGGATACAGGGGGCGTTGAAGCTTTCTTT. This chain links TRBV6-5 with TRBJ1-1; 9 bases are shared with TRBD1. The trim removed 6 bases at V and 7 bases at J, leaving 6 bases unmatched. The CDR3 runs to 13 residues. The germline V gene encodes CDR1 MNHEY and CDR2 SVGAGI.

This clone was recorded once. The chain combines TRBV11-2 with TRBJ2-7; 8 bases agree with TRBD2. V dropped 6 bases and J dropped 7; count of bases not matched to a gene: 8. The CDR3 totals 13 residues. Germline V gene sequence: CDR1 SGHAT, CDR2 FQNNGV. CDR3 bases: TGTGCCAGCAGTCAACTAGCGGTGAGAGAGCAGTACTTC. Protein product: CASSQLAVREQYF.

V gene TRBV10-3 combines with J gene TRBJ1-5; D remains unclear. The CDR3 extends over 12 amino acids. Germline loops: CDR1 ENHRY, CDR2 SYGVKD. Trimming removed 6 bases at V and 4 bases at J, with 7 bases between. For the CDR3, the DNA is TGTGCCATCAGGGACTTAAATCAGCCCCAGCATTTT. Protein: CAIRDLNQPQHF.

The gene calls are TRBV27 and TRBJ2-5; TRBD1 aligns across 12 bases. J gave up 5 bases and V 0 bases, and 4 bases lay outside the gene matches. The CDR3 extends over 16 amino acids. Germline V lookup: CDR1 MNHEY, CDR2 SMNVEV (reference sequence). Here the CDR3 DNA reads TGTGCCAGCAGTTTATCCGGGACAGGGGGCTGGGAGACCCAGTACTTC. The encoded protein is CASSLSGTGGWETQYF.

This clone was counted a single time. The V and J genes are TRBV10-3 and TRBJ2-4; maybe TRBD2 (7 bases). The V end was cut by 5 bases, the J end by 5 bases, with 13 bases between. CDR1 and CDR2 from the germline V gene are ENHRY and SYGVKD. CDR3 size: 14 residues. The CDR3 here is CAISLGGGENIQYF. CDR3 sequence (DNA): TGTGCCATCAGTCTAGGGGGAGGGGAAAACATTCAGTACTTC.

V gene TRBV16 combines with J gene TRBJ1-2; 7 bases match TRBD1. J gave up 8 bases and V 3 bases, and 3 bases lay outside the gene matches. The germline V gene has CDR1 KGHSY and CDR2 FQNENV. The CDR3 is 12 amino acids. The CDR3: CASSQTGYGYTF. CDR3 nucleotide sequence: TGTGCCAGCAGCCAGACAGGGTACGGCTACACCTTC.

The CDR3 region is CASSQASDWGLADTQYF. In DNA form, the CDR3 reads TGCGCCAGCAGTCAAGCGTCGGACTGGGGACTAGCGGATACGCAGTATTTT. This chain uses TRBV23-1 with TRBJ2-3, with 10 bases matching TRBD2. TRBV23-1 is classed as an ORF, of uncertain function. V was clipped by 2 bases and J by 6 bases; unmatched bases: 11. This CDR3 has 17 residues.

The chain joins TRBV6-2 or TRBV6-3 to TRBJ1-5; D perhaps matches TRBD1 (6 bases). This CDR3 is built from 15 residues. CDR1 is MNHEY, CDR2 SVGEGT, per germline. V lost 6 bases to trimming and J lost 4 bases, with 16 bases between them. The CDR3 sequence: CASSLPGTLNQPQHF. DNA for the CDR3: TGTGCCAGCAGCCTCCCCGGGACACTTAATCAGCCCCAGCATTTT.

The chain combines TRBV3-1 (or the pseudogene TRBV3-2) with TRBJ1-1; TRBD1 matches at 10 bases. V lost 6 bases to trimming and J lost 7 bases; unmatched junction nucleotides: 5. Per germline, CDR1 LGHDT and CDR2 YNNKEL (reference sequence). CDR3 length equals 13 residues. This CDR3 reads CASRKTGGFEAFF. The CDR3 region has the DNA TGTGCCAGCAGAAAGACAGGGGGCTTTGAAGCTTTCTTT.

The V gene is TRBV28, the J gene TRBJ2-7, with D perhaps matching TRBD1 (6 bases). With 5 bases removed from V and 2 bases from J, the gap between germline ends came to 13 bases. The CDR3 is 14 residues long. Germline-derived CDR1 and CDR2 are MDHEN and SYDVKM. CDR3 DNA sequence: TGTGCCAGCAGTCCCGCGGCAGGGGCCTACGAGCAGTACTTC. It encodes CASSPAAGAYEQYF.

The chain uses TRBV5-8 and TRBJ1-5, with a possible D match to TRBD1 (5 bases). Germline loops: CDR1 SGHTS, CDR2 YDEGEE. The CDR3 totals 14 residues. V lost 9 bases and J 2 bases, leaving 15 bases between the germline ends. The CDR3 DNA is TGTGCCACCAACGGGGGGTTGGGCAATCAGCCCCAGCATTTT. This sequence encodes CATNGGLGNQPQHF.

This chain connects TRBV15 to TRBJ2-7, with D unclear. The CDR3 contains 13 residues. From germline, CDR1 is LNHNV and CDR2 YYDKDF (reference sequence). V lost 0 bases to trimming and J lost 1 base, with 4 bases between them. CDR3 DNA sequence: TGTGCCACCAGCAGAGACGTGTCCTACGAGCAGTACTTC. It is translated as CATSRDVSYEQYF.